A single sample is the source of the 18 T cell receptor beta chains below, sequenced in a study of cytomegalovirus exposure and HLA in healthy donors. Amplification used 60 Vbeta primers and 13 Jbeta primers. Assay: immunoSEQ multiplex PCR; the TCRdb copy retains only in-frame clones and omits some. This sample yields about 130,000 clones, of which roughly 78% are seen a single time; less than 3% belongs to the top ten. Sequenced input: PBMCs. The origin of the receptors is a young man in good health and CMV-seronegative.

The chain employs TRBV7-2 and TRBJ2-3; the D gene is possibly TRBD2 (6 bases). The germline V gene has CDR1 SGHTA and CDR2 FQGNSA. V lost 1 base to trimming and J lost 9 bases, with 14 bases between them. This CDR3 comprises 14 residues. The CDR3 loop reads CASSLGRGSRTQYF. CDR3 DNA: TGTGCCAGCAGCTTAGGACGGGGGTCGCGGACGCAGTATTTT.

DNA for the CDR3: TGTGCCAGCATCCCGGGACTGTCTTTGTGTGAGCAGTACTTC. The encoded protein is CASIPGLSLCEQYF. V and J are TRBV21-1 and TRBJ2-7; the D call TRBD2 from the table was never checked on the DNA. TRBV21-1 represents a pseudogene. This CDR3 comprises 14 residues.

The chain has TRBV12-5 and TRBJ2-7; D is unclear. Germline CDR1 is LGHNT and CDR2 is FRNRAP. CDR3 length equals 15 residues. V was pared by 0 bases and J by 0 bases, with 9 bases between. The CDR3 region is CASGLVAQSSYEQYF. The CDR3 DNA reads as TGTGCTAGTGGTTTGGTAGCGCAGTCCTCCTACGAGCAGTACTTC.

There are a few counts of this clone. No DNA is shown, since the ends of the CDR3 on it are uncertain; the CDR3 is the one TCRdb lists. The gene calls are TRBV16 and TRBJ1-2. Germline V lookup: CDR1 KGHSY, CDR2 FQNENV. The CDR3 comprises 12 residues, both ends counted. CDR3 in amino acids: CASILGLDGYTF.

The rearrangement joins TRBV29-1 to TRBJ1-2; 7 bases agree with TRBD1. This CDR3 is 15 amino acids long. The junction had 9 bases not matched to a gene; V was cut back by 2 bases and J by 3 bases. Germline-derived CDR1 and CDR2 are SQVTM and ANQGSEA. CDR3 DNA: TGCAGCGTTGAACCTTTAGGGACAGTCGACTATGGCTACACCTTC. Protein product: CSVEPLGTVDYGYTF.

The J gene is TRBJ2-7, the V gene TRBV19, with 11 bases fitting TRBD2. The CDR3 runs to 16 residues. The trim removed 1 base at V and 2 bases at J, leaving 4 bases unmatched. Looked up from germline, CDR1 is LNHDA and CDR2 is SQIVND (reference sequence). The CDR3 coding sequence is TGTGCCAGTAGTATAGGGACTAGCGGGTTCGCCTACGAGCAGTACTTC. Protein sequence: CASSIGTSGFAYEQYF.

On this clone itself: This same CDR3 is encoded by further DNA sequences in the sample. The DNA of the CDR3 is TGTGCCAGCAGTTTAAGTGGACAGGGGGTTTACGAGCAGTACTTC. Its translation is CASSLSGQGVYEQYF. The chain is built from TRBV27 and TRBJ2-7; 10 positions match TRBD1. The CDR3 length is 15 residues. Trimming at V came to 2 bases and at J to 4 bases, leaving 5 bases not matched to a gene. The germline gives CDR1 MNHEY, CDR2 SMNVEV (reference sequence).

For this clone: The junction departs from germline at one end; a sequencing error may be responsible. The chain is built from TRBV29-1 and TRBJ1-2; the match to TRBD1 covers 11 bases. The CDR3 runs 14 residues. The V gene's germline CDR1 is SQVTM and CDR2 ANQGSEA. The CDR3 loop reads CSVKMGQGVYGYPF. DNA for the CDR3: TGCAGCGTCAAGATGGGACAGGGGGTCTATGGCTACCCCTTC.

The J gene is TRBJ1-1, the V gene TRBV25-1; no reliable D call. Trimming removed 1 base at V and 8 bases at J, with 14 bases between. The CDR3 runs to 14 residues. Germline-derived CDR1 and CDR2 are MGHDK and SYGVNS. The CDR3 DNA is TGTGCCAGCAGTGAATCCGACACCTATTTAGAAGCTTTCTTT. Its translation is CASSESDTYLEAFF.

In DNA, the CDR3 is TGTGCCAGTAGTATCGGACAGGGGGCTACTGAAGCTTTCTTT. This codes for CASSIGQGATEAFF. The V and J genes are TRBV19 and TRBJ1-1; TRBD1 aligns across 11 bases. J lost 5 bases, V lost 3 bases, and 2 bases had no gene match. The germline V gene has CDR1 LNHDA and CDR2 SQIVND (reference sequence). CDR3 length: 14 residues.

Here the CDR3 DNA reads TGTGCCAGCAGCTTAGGGAGGGGGCCCCGAGTATCTCAGCCCCAGCATTTT. This gives the protein CASSLGRGPRVSQPQHF. This chain links TRBV7-2 with TRBJ1-5; the match to TRBD1 covers 7 bases. From germline, CDR1 is SGHTA and CDR2 FQGNSA. The CDR3 consists of 17 residues. With 1 base clipped from V and 6 bases from J, the junction kept 12 bases outside the gene matches. Supplemented by reference TRBV7-2 and TRBJ1-5, the full variable domain reads GAGVSQSPSNKVTEKGKDVELRCDPISGHTALYWYRQSLGQGLEFLIYFQGNSAPDKSGLPSDRFSAERTGGSVSTLTIQRTQQEDSAVYLCASSLGRGPRVSQPQHFGDGTRLSIL.

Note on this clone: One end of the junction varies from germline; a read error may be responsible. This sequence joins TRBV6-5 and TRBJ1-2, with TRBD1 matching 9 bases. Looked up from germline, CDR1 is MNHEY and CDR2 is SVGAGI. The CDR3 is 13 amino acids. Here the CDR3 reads CASSYSSTGGISF. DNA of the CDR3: TGTGCCAGCAGTTACTCGTCGACAGGGGGTATCTCCTTC.

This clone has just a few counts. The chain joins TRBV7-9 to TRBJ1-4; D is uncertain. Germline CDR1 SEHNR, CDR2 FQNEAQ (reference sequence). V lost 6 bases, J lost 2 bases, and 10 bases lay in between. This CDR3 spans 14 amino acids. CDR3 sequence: CASRLGVTNEKLFF. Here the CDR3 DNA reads TGTGCCAGCAGGCTGGGAGTTACTAATGAAAAACTGTTTTTT.

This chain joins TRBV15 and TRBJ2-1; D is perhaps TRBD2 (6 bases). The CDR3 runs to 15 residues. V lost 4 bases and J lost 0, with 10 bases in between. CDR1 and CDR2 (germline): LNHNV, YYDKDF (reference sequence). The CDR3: CATSMGGNSYNEQFF. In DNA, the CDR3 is TGTGCCACCAGCATGGGCGGGAACTCCTACAATGAGCAGTTCTTC.

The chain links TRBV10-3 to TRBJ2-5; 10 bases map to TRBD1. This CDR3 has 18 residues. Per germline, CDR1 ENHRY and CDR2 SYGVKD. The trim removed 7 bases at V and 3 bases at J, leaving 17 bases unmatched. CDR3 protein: CAITAGTGVRRNKETQYF. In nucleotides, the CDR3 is TGTGCCATCACCGCCGGGACAGGGGTCCGGCGAAATAAAGAGACCCAGTACTTC.

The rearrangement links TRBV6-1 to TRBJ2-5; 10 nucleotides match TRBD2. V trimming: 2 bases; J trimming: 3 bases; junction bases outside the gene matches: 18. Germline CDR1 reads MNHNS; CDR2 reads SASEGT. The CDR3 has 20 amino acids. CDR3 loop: CASSELRGWLAGVPKETQYF. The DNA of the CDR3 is TGTGCCAGCAGTGAATTAAGGGGGTGGCTAGCGGGGGTTCCTAAAGAGACCCAGTACTTC.

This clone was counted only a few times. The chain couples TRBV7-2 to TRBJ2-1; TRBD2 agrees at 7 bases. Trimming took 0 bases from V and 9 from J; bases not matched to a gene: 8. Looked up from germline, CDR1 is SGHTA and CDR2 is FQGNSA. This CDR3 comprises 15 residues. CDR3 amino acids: CASSLAREISGEQFF. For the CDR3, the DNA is TGTGCCAGCAGCTTAGCGCGGGAGATCAGCGGTGAGCAGTTCTTC.

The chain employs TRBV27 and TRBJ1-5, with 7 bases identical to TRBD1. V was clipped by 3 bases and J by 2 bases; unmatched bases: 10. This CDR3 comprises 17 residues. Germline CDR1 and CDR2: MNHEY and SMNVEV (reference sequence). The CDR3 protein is CASSFLPTGEGNQPQHF. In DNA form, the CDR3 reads TGTGCCAGCAGTTTCTTACCCACAGGGGAGGGCAATCAGCCCCAGCATTTT.